The 21 T cell receptor beta chains below were found in one sample sequenced in a study of shared clonotypes between healthy human individuals. Data came from immunoSEQ multiplex PCR; TCRdb stores just in-frame clones and leaves some out. The sample has about 2.4 million clones; approximately 90% are singletons. Input material: naive CD4+ T cells sorted from blood. Subset specified: CD45RA+ positively selected. These receptors all come from a man between 18 and 29 years old in good health.

This clone was seen once. The J gene is TRBJ2-5, the V gene TRBV30, with 9 bases aligning to TRBD2. Germline-derived CDR1 and CDR2 are GTSNPN and SVGIG (reference sequence). The V and J ends lost 0 bases and 5 bases, in that order; junction bases with no gene match: 7. CDR3 size: 15 residues. CDR3 residues: CAWSVQRGAGETQYF. In DNA, the CDR3 is TGTGCCTGGAGTGTACAGCGGGGGGCCGGGGAGACCCAGTACTTC.

With respect to this clone: This specimen includes other DNA sequences encoding the same CDR3. J is TRBJ2-1 and V is TRBV5-1; 7 nucleotides line up with TRBD1. This CDR3 is 14 amino acids long. Germline V gene data show CDR1 as SGHRS and CDR2 as YFSETQ. J was trimmed by 5 bases and V by 2 bases; bases with no gene match: 4. CDR3 loop: CASSLQGLNNEQFF. The CDR3 coding sequence is TGCGCCAGCAGCTTACAGGGGTTGAACAATGAGCAGTTCTTC.

The rearrangement joins TRBV29-1 to TRBJ1-2, with D possibly TRBD1 on 6 matching bases. This CDR3 contains 12 residues. Trimming left V 0 bases short and J 7 bases short, with 9 bases between. CDR1 SQVTM and CDR2 ANQGSEA come from the germline V gene. DNA of the CDR3: TGCAGCGTTGAAGACAGGGGAAGTGGCTACACCTTC. It specifies CSVEDRGSGYTF.

The rearrangement joins TRBV25-1 to TRBJ2-7, with a weak D call TRBD2 (7 bases). The CDR3 length is 15 residues. Germline loops: CDR1 MGHDK, CDR2 SYGVNS. Trimming cost V 3 bases and J 2 bases, with 14 bases left between them. The DNA for the CDR3 is TGTGCCAGCAGTGAGCCGGGGGCGGGAGCCTACGAGCAGTACTTC. Amino acid sequence: CASSEPGAGAYEQYF.

The chain combines TRBV4-3 with TRBJ1-2; D is possibly TRBD1 (5 bases). Germline CDR1 LGHNA, CDR2 YSLEER. The CDR3 extends over 14 amino acids. Trimming took 1 base from V and 3 from J, leaving 9 bases between them. The CDR3 DNA reads as TGCGCCAGCAGCCAAGCTTTAGGGGACTATGGCTACACCTTC. Protein product: CASSQALGDYGYTF.

This clone has a handful of counts. The chain has TRBV21-1 and TRBJ1-1. TRBV21-1 is termed a pseudogene. The CDR3 is made up of 16 amino acids. The CDR3, as DNA: TGTGCCAGCAGCAAAAACCGGGGGACCATGAACACTGAAGCTTTCTTT. The encoded protein is CASSKNRGTMNTEAFF.

This sequence joins TRBV5-4 and TRBJ1-2; 9 positions match TRBD1. V dropped 4 bases and J dropped 4; count of bases not matched to a gene: 8. The V gene's germline CDR1 is SGHNT and CDR2 YYREEE (reference sequence). This CDR3 has 15 residues. As DNA, the CDR3 is TGTGCCAGCAGCCCTATGGGACAGGGCCTCTATGGCTACACCTTC. It is translated as CASSPMGQGLYGYTF.

The rearrangement uses TRBV6-1 and TRBJ2-5, with 11 bases lining up with TRBD2. The tail of the sequence fits TRBJ2-7 better, so the J call may be wrong. The CDR3 has 15 residues. CDR1 is MNHNS and CDR2 is SASEGT in the germline V gene. CDR3 DNA sequence: TGTGCCAGCTTCCCCGGACTAGCGGGCTTCTACGAGCAGTACTTC. Protein: CASFPGLAGFYEQYF.

The chain links TRBV6-6 to TRBJ2-3, with 7 bases lining up with TRBD1. CDR1 is MNHNY, CDR2 SVGAGI, per germline (reference sequence). The CDR3 loop spans 14 amino acids. V gave up 9 bases and J gave up 0 bases; unmatched junction bases: 6. CDR3 nucleotides: TGTGCCAGTACCCCGGGACAGAGCACAGATACGCAGTATTTT. Its protein product is CASTPGQSTDTQYF.

This clone has only one observation. The CDR3 sequence: CASSEPLLAGGPHEQYF. The CDR3 region has the DNA TGCGCCAGCAGTGAGCCCCTACTAGCGGGAGGGCCCCACGAGCAGTACTTC. The chain combines TRBV10-2 with TRBJ2-7, with 13 bases matching TRBD2. The CDR3 length is 17 residues. V dropped 2 bases and J dropped 5; count of bases not matched to a gene: 9. The germline CDR1 and CDR2 sequences are WSHSY and SAAADI.

The V and J genes are TRBV28 and TRBJ2-4; 12 nucleotides line up with TRBD2. The germline CDR1 and CDR2 sequences are MDHEN and SYDVKM. J lost 7 bases, V lost 5 bases, and 9 bases had no gene match. The CDR3 has 16 residues. The CDR3 region is CASSTPSGGAGNIQYF. In DNA form, the CDR3 reads TGTGCCAGCAGTACACCTAGCGGGGGGGCTGGGAACATTCAGTACTTC. Looking up the rest from reference TRBV28 and TRBJ2-4 gives the full variable domain: DVKVTQSSRYLVKRTGEKVFLECVQDMDHENMFWYRQDPGLGLRLIYFSYDVKMKEKGDIPEGYSVSREKKERFSLILESASTNQTSMYLCASSTPSGGAGNIQYFGAGTRLSVL.

This clone came up once. CDR3 in DNA: TGTGCCAGCAGCGGGGACTCTGGCACTGAAGCTTTCTTT. It encodes CASSGDSGTEAFF. The V and J genes are TRBV2 and TRBJ1-1; perhaps TRBD1 as D (5 bases). Germline V gives CDR1 SNHLY, CDR2 FYNNEI. There are 13 residues in the CDR3. Trimming shortened V by 6 bases and J by 4 bases, and 12 bases separated the two germline ends.

This clone has a single count. Distinct nucleotide sequences in the sample also encode this CDR3. The chain recombines TRBV6-5 with TRBJ2-1; D remains unclear. V lost 6 bases to trimming and J lost 4 bases, with 4 bases between them. The germline CDR1 and CDR2 sequences are MNHEY and SVGAGI. This CDR3 spans 11 amino acids. The CDR3 DNA follows: TGTGCCAGCAGCCGGTACAATGAGCAGTTCTTC. This translates into CASSRYNEQFF.

As for this clone: In the same sample, other DNA sequences code for this CDR3. The rearrangement links TRBV30 to TRBJ1-1; D remains unclear. V was shortened by 2 bases and J by 1 base, with 8 bases between the two germline ends. CDR1 GTSNPN and CDR2 SVGIG come from the germline V gene (reference sequence). This CDR3 contains 13 residues. CDR3 nucleotide sequence: TGTGCCTGGAGTACCCGTAGGAACACTGAAGCTTTCTTT. Its protein product is CAWSTRRNTEAFF.

This clone was recorded only once. This rearrangement joins TRBV7-9 to TRBJ2-5, with TRBD1 matching over 9 bases. Germline CDR1 and CDR2: SEHNR and FQNEAQ (reference sequence). This CDR3 spans 16 amino acids. J lost 5 bases, V lost 5 bases, and 12 bases had no gene match. The DNA for the CDR3 is TGTGCCAGCAGCCCCGGGACAGGGCACCTCCGGGAGACCCAGTACTTC. Protein sequence: CASSPGTGHLRETQYF.

This clone has only one observation. The J gene is TRBJ2-1, the V gene TRBV9; 9 bases match TRBD2. Per the germline V gene, CDR1 is SGDLS and CDR2 is YYNGEE. The CDR3 has 15 residues. The ends lost 4 bases at V and 2 bases at J; junction bases unmatched: 4. The CDR3 sequence: CASSLSGGPYNEQFF. CDR3 bases: TGTGCCAGCAGCTTGAGCGGGGGGCCCTACAATGAGCAGTTCTTC.

The chain is built from TRBV5-1 and TRBJ2-1, with D maybe TRBD2 (6 bases). Germline V gene data show CDR1 as SGHRS and CDR2 as YFSETQ. V was shortened by 0 bases and J by 6 bases, with 10 bases between the two germline ends. CDR3 length equals 14 residues. The DNA of the CDR3 is TGCGCCAGCAGCTTGGTGCAGGGAGGCAATGAGCAGTTCTTC. Its protein is CASSLVQGGNEQFF.

This chain links TRBV7-9 with TRBJ2-7; D might be TRBD1 (6 bases). V was cut by 1 base and J by 2 bases, with 15 bases left in between. In germline, CDR1 is SEHNR, CDR2 FQNEAQ (reference sequence). The CDR3 runs 16 residues. The CDR3 DNA follows: TGTGCCAGCAGCTTAGGGGGGCAGGTTGGTGCCTACGAGCAGTACTTC. This translates into CASSLGGQVGAYEQYF. Supplemented by reference TRBV7-9 and TRBJ2-7, the full variable domain reads DTGVSQNPRHKITKRGQNVTFRCDPISEHNRLYWYRQTLGQGPEFLTYFQNEAQLEKSRLLSDRFSAERPKGSFSTLEIQRTEQGDSAMYLCASSLGGQVGAYEQYFGPGTRLTVT.

This chain connects TRBV2 to TRBJ1-1; D may be TRBD1 (6 bases). Germline V CDR1 and CDR2: SNHLY, FYNNEI. This CDR3 contains 15 residues. V lost 4 bases, J lost 1 base, and 13 bases lay in between. The CDR3 nucleotides are TGTGCCAGCAGTGCCCTCGGACAGAGGAACACTGAAGCTTTCTTT. This translates into CASSALGQRNTEAFF.

This clone was counted between two and nine times. The J gene is TRBJ1-1, the V gene TRBV19, with a possible D match to TRBD1 (5 bases). The V end lost 5 bases, the J end lost 0 bases, and 19 bases lay between the germline ends. Germline loops: CDR1 LNHDA, CDR2 SQIVND (reference sequence). The CDR3 totals 17 residues. For the CDR3, the DNA is TGTGCCAGTAGTGTGGGACGGACTCTAACTCTGAACACTGAAGCTTTCTTT. Amino acids: CASSVGRTLTLNTEAFF.

The sample holds one count of this clone. The gene calls are TRBV7-2 and TRBJ1-6, with 7 bases fitting TRBD1. The CDR3 is made up of 15 amino acids. With 5 bases clipped from V and 4 bases from J, the junction kept 5 bases outside the gene matches. The V gene's germline CDR1 is SGHTA and CDR2 FQGNSA. CDR3 loop: CASSKGQSYNSPLHF. The CDR3, as DNA: TGTGCCAGCAGCAAGGGACAGAGTTATAATTCACCCCTCCACTTT.